Each of the 11 T cell receptor beta chains below was sequenced from the same sample in a study of OX40 agonist ivuxolimab in advanced cancers. TCRdb's copy holds only in-frame clones and misses some; the assay was immunoSEQ multiplex PCR. The table lists some 26,000 clones, roughly 80% of them singletons. This specimen consisted of CD4+ or CD8+ T cells sorted from blood, obtained in a trial of the OX40 agonist ivuxolimab. The receptors originated from an adult with an advanced solid tumor such as melanoma, head and neck, liver or kidney cancer.

This clone was observed a few times. The chain carries TRBV5-6 and TRBJ1-1, with a weak D call TRBD1 (5 bases). V was shortened by 5 bases and J by 1 base, with 18 bases between the two germline ends. The CDR3 covers 16 residues. Germline loops: CDR1 SGHDT, CDR2 YYEEEE. Here the CDR3 DNA reads TGTGCCAGCAGTAACTTTGCCGGGACTGAGAACACTGAAGCTTTCTTT. Protein sequence: CASSNFAGTENTEAFF.

The chain has TRBV28 and TRBJ1-3, with D perhaps TRBD1 (5 bases). Per germline, CDR1 MDHEN and CDR2 SYDVKM. Trimming stripped 6 bases from V and 0 bases from J, with 9 bases between. CDR3 length: 14 amino acids. CDR3 in DNA: TGTGCCAGCAGATCGACAGTCTCTGGAAACACCATATATTTT. Its protein is CASRSTVSGNTIYF.

The sample holds a few counts of this clone. The chain recombines TRBV30 with TRBJ1-6; maybe TRBD1 (5 bases). There are 14 residues in the CDR3. The V end lost 5 bases, the J end lost 6 bases, and 14 bases lay between the germline ends. Germline-derived CDR1 and CDR2 are GTSNPN and SVGIG (reference sequence). In nucleotides, the CDR3 is TGTGCCTGGGGGGAAGGGGTAGGTAATTCACCCCTCCACTTT. Its protein product is CAWGEGVGNSPLHF.

The V gene is TRBV19, the J gene TRBJ1-5, with a weak D call TRBD1 (5 bases). The V gene's germline CDR1 is LNHDA and CDR2 SQIVND (reference sequence). The CDR3 has 14 residues. Between the trimmed V and J ends, which lost 5 bases and 3 bases, there was a span of 11 bases. The CDR3 DNA is TGTGCCAGTAGTCCATCAGGGCCCAATCAGCCCCAGCATTTT. The encoded protein is CASSPSGPNQPQHF. Full variable domain (rest looked up from reference TRBV19 and TRBJ1-5): DGGITQSPKYLFRKEGQNVTLSCEQNLNHDAMYWYRQDPGQGLRLIYYSQIVNDFQKGDIAEGYSVSREKKESFPLTVTSAQKNPTAFYLCASSPSGPNQPQHFGDGTRLSIL.

This clone is classed as medium-sized. CDR3 amino acids: CASSIAGAPYNEQFF. CDR3 DNA sequence: TGTGCCAGTAGTATAGCGGGAGCCCCCTACAATGAGCAGTTCTTC. The rearrangement uses TRBV19 and TRBJ2-1; D may be TRBD2 (6 bases). The CDR3 runs 15 residues. The germline CDR1 and CDR2 sequences are LNHDA and SQIVND (reference sequence). With 1 base removed from V and 2 bases from J, the gap between germline ends came to 9 bases.

The chain links TRBV28 to TRBJ2-5, with 7 bases lining up with TRBD2. This CDR3 spans 17 amino acids. Germline V gives CDR1 MDHEN, CDR2 SYDVKM. V lost 5 bases and J lost 5; bases outside the gene matches: 17. The CDR3 sequence: CASSLTGWAGAGETQYF. CDR3 DNA sequence: TGTGCCAGCAGTCTCACTGGCTGGGCGGGAGCAGGGGAGACCCAGTACTTC.

This clone was detected only a few times. The CDR3 here is CASRWEYSNQPQHF. CDR3 DNA: TGTGCCAGCAGATGGGAGTATAGCAATCAGCCCCAGCATTTT. The chain is built from TRBV28 and TRBJ1-5; D remains unclear. Germline V CDR1 and CDR2: MDHEN, SYDVKM. Trimming took off 6 bases at V and 0 bases at J, with 9 bases between the two ends. The CDR3 totals 14 residues.

V and J are TRBV9 and TRBJ2-7; D may match TRBD1 or TRBD2 (5 bases each). This CDR3 comprises 14 residues. The V end was cut by 4 bases, the J end by 4 bases, with 15 bases between. Looked up from germline, CDR1 is SGDLS and CDR2 is YYNGEE. The CDR3 DNA reads as TGTGCCAGCAGCCCCCGAGGGGTTTCGTACGAGCAGTACTTC. Translation gives CASSPRGVSYEQYF.

The table lists this clone with a few counts. V usage is TRBV27 and J usage is TRBJ2-1; D may be TRBD1 or TRBD2 (5 bases each). This CDR3 region has 13 residues. Deletions cut 3 bases from V and 8 bases from J, with 11 bases between. Germline lookup yields CDR1 MNHEY and CDR2 SMNVEV (reference sequence). The CDR3 coding sequence is TGTGCCAGCAGTTTTGAGAGAGGGGATGAGCAGTTCTTC. This encodes CASSFERGDEQFF.

CDR3 loop: CASNKRWRGGTGELFF. DNA for the CDR3: TGTGCCAGTAATAAGCGGTGGAGGGGAGGCACCGGGGAGCTGTTTTTT. The V and J genes are TRBV19 and TRBJ2-2, with a weak D call TRBD2 (6 bases). Germline CDR1 is LNHDA and CDR2 is SQIVND (reference sequence). The V end was cut by 7 bases, the J end by 4 bases, with 19 bases between. The CDR3 spans 16 residues.

This rearrangement joins TRBV11-2 to TRBJ2-5, with D unclear. Germline lookup yields CDR1 SGHAT and CDR2 FQNNGV. Trimming removed 0 bases from V and 1 base from J, with 12 bases in between. This CDR3 spans 16 amino acids. CDR3 region: CASSLEWSFPQETQYF. CDR3 nucleotides: TGTGCCAGCAGCTTAGAGTGGTCCTTCCCCCAAGAGACCCAGTACTTC.